These 30 T cell receptor beta chains originate from one sample sequenced in a study of blood T cell repertoires in COVID-19. TCRdb's table, derived via immunoSEQ multiplex PCR, lists solely in-frame clones and lacks some. The repertoire has 300,000 or so clones, 90% to 95% of them found once; the top ten carry over 2%. Material for sequencing was peripheral blood. These receptor sequences come from a young woman with COVID-19, enrolled during active disease.

The genes are TRBV19 and TRBJ2-7, with 10 bases that match TRBD2. V shed 5 bases, J shed 6 bases, and the junction held 10 bases outside the gene matches. CDR3 length: 15 amino acids. Germline V gene sequence: CDR1 LNHDA, CDR2 SQIVND (reference sequence). This chain's CDR3 is CASSPGLAGAGEQYF. The CDR3 DNA follows: TGTGCCAGTAGTCCTGGGCTAGCGGGAGCTGGCGAGCAGTACTTC.

This clone was counted once. The chain employs TRBV14 and TRBJ2-7; the match to TRBD1 covers 9 bases. Looked up from germline, CDR1 is SGHDN and CDR2 is FVKESK. Unmatched junction bases numbered 6, after V lost 6 bases and J lost 3 bases. The CDR3 contains 14 residues. CDR3 nucleotides: TGTGCCAGCAGTCGAAGGACAGGGGACTACGAGCAGTACTTC. Residues: CASSRRTGDYEQYF.

The CDR3 nucleotides are TGTGCCAGCAGCCAAGGCCAGGGTCGTAATGAAAAACTGTTTTTT. Amino acids: CASSQGQGRNEKLFF. The chain combines TRBV3-1 (or the pseudogene TRBV3-2) with TRBJ1-4, with a tentative D call TRBD1 (5 bases). V dropped 1 base and J dropped 4 bases, with 10 bases sitting between them. CDR1 and CDR2 (germline): LGHDT, YNNKEL (reference sequence). The CDR3 length is 15 residues.

The chain has TRBV6-5 and TRBJ1-1; D possibly corresponds to TRBD1 (5 bases). CDR1 MNHEY and CDR2 SVGAGI come from the germline V gene. The CDR3 has 13 amino acids. Trimming took 6 bases from V and 1 from J, leaving 9 bases between them. This CDR3 reads CASSWTPNTEAFF. The CDR3 nucleotides read TGTGCCAGCAGCTGGACACCGAACACTGAAGCTTTCTTT.

This rearrangement joins TRBV27 to TRBJ2-7, with 7 positions matching TRBD1. V lost 3 bases, J lost 2 bases, and 7 bases stayed unmatched. Germline lookup yields CDR1 MNHEY and CDR2 SMNVEV (reference sequence). This CDR3 region has 15 residues. The CDR3 loop is CASSFETGPPYEQYF. In DNA form, the CDR3 reads TGTGCCAGCAGTTTCGAGACAGGGCCCCCCTACGAGCAGTACTTC.

The V and J genes are TRBV6-6 and TRBJ1-1; 9 positions agree with TRBD1. Trimming at V came to 5 bases and at J to 4 bases, leaving 5 bases not matched to a gene. The CDR3 runs 14 residues. Germline assignment: CDR1 MNHNY and CDR2 SVGAGI (reference sequence). The CDR3 DNA reads TGTGCCAGCAGTACGGGACAGGGACTCACTGAAGCTTTCTTT. Translation: CASSTGQGLTEAFF.

J is TRBJ2-2 and V is TRBV19, with 7 positions matching TRBD1. The V segment lost 4 bases and the J segment 4 bases; nucleotides outside the gene matches: 6. The CDR3 has 15 residues. Germline-derived CDR1 and CDR2 are LNHDA and SQIVND (reference sequence). CDR3 protein: CASSRQGGSTGELFF. The CDR3 DNA sequence: TGTGCCAGTAGTAGACAGGGTGGAAGCACCGGGGAGCTGTTTTTT. The full variable domain, in which reference TRBV19 and TRBJ2-2 provide the parts outside the CDR3, is DGGITQSPKYLFRKEGQNVTLSCEQNLNHDAMYWYRQDPGQGLRLIYYSQIVNDFQKGDIAEGYSVSREKKESFPLTVTSAQKNPTAFYLCASSRQGGSTGELFFGEGSRLTVL.

CDR3 in DNA: TGTGCCAGCAGTATGGTGGGCTTTTACCCCCAGCATTTT. As protein: CASSMVGFYPQHF. This sequence joins TRBV27 and TRBJ1-5; D is unresolved. With 5 bases removed from V and 10 bases from J, the gap between germline ends came to 15 bases. The CDR3 totals 13 residues. Germline-derived CDR1 and CDR2 are MNHEY and SMNVEV (reference sequence).

The chain has TRBV27 and TRBJ2-1, with 8 bases fitting TRBD2. Germline trimming cut 5 bases from V and 4 bases from J; bases unmatched to any gene: 4. CDR1 and CDR2 (germline): MNHEY, SMNVEV (reference sequence). The CDR3 extends over 14 amino acids. CDR3 loop: CASSVSGTYNEQFF. The CDR3 DNA is TGTGCCAGCAGTGTTAGCGGGACGTACAATGAGCAGTTCTTC.

The chain carries TRBV5-1 and TRBJ2-2; D possibly corresponds to TRBD2 (5 bases). There are 18 residues in the CDR3. Germline V gene data show CDR1 as SGHRS and CDR2 as YFSETQ. The ends were cut back, 4 bases at V and 2 bases at J, with 21 bases in the middle. The CDR3 spells CASSLTPRLPQNTGELFF. The CDR3 nucleotides read TGCGCCAGCAGCCTGACTCCTAGACTACCACAAAACACCGGGGAGCTGTTTTTT.

The chain employs TRBV2 and TRBJ2-2; 8 nucleotides line up with TRBD1. V was pared by 8 bases and J by 5 bases, with 10 bases of the junction left unmatched. Germline-derived CDR1 and CDR2 are SNHLY and FYNNEI. The CDR3 consists of 15 residues. This CDR3 reads CASREGQGQTGELFF. The CDR3 DNA follows: TGTGCCAGCCGAGAAGGACAGGGTCAAACCGGGGAGCTGTTTTTT.

The V and J genes are TRBV5-1 and TRBJ2-1, with a weak D call TRBD1 (5 bases). The CDR3 runs to 13 residues. Germline V gives CDR1 SGHRS, CDR2 YFSETQ. V gave up 5 bases and J gave up 3 bases, with 9 bases separating them. Written as DNA, the CDR3 is TGCGCCAGCAGGACAGATGACTACAATGAGCAGTTCTTC. Translating gives CASRTDDYNEQFF.

J is TRBJ1-2 and V is TRBV27; a possible D gene is TRBD1 (5 bases). The germline V gene has CDR1 MNHEY and CDR2 SMNVEV (reference sequence). There are 15 residues in the CDR3. V was cut by 2 bases and J by 9 bases, with 19 bases left in between. The CDR3 is CASSLKSWDSSSYTF. DNA for the CDR3: TGTGCCAGCAGTTTAAAATCGTGGGACTCTTCAAGCTACACCTTC.

The V call is TRBV6-6, the J call TRBJ1-1; D not resolved. Deletions cut 5 bases from V and 2 bases from J, with 3 bases between. Germline V gives CDR1 MNHNY, CDR2 SVGAGI (reference sequence). This CDR3 has 11 residues. The CDR3 protein is CASSPNTEAFF. The CDR3 nucleotides are TGTGCCAGCAGTCCAAACACTGAAGCTTTCTTT.

This CDR3 reads CASSAGLRGTEAFF. CDR3 sequence (DNA): TGCGCCAGCAGCGCAGGGTTACGGGGGACTGAAGCTTTCTTT. J is TRBJ1-1 and V is TRBV5-1; D might be TRBD1 (5 bases). The length of the CDR3 is 14 residues. Per germline, CDR1 SGHRS and CDR2 YFSETQ. V lost 4 bases to trimming and J lost 5 bases, with 15 bases between them.

The chain links TRBV6-1 to TRBJ2-7; D is unresolved. V gave up 2 bases and J gave up 6 bases, with 5 bases separating them. The CDR3 runs 11 residues. Germline V gene lookup returns CDR1 MNHNS and CDR2 SASEGT. CDR3 nucleotide sequence: TGTGCCAGCAGTGAAACCAGCGAGCAGTACTTC. Its translation: CASSETSEQYF.

V and J are TRBV27 and TRBJ2-7; 7 bases align to TRBD1. The CDR3 length is 17 residues. CDR1 is MNHEY and CDR2 is SMNVEV in the germline V gene (reference sequence). V lost 1 base, J lost 3 bases, and 12 bases stayed unmatched. CDR3 in amino acids: CASSLYYPRDSLYEQYF. The CDR3 nucleotides read TGTGCCAGCAGTTTATATTACCCCCGGGACAGTCTCTACGAGCAGTACTTC.

This chain joins TRBV7-8 and TRBJ1-1; tentatively, D is TRBD1 (5 bases). Trimming took off 5 bases at V and 4 bases at J, with 20 bases between the two ends. Germline V gene data show CDR1 as SGHVS and CDR2 as FQNEAQ. This CDR3 is 16 amino acids long. The CDR3 sequence: CASSHGGRGSRTEAFF. CDR3 nucleotide sequence: TGTGCCAGCAGCCATGGTGGGAGGGGTAGTCGCACTGAAGCTTTCTTT.

This chain links TRBV3-1 (or the pseudogene TRBV3-2) with TRBJ2-6; TRBD1 matches at 10 bases. After removal of 4 bases from V and 0 bases from J, the junction contained 9 bases not matched to a gene. Germline values: CDR1 LGHDT, CDR2 YNNKEL (reference sequence). This CDR3 is built from 19 residues. CDR3 DNA: TGTGCCAGCAGCCCCGGACAGGGGGGCCACCTCTCTGGGGCCAACGTCCTGACTTTC. Amino acids: CASSPGQGGHLSGANVLTF.

The chain employs TRBV5-1 and TRBJ2-1; 15 positions match TRBD2. The CDR3 loop spans 19 amino acids. The trim removed 0 bases at V and 3 bases at J, leaving 7 bases unmatched. Germline V gives CDR1 SGHRS, CDR2 YFSETQ. CDR3 bases: TGCGCCAGCAGCTTGGCCCCGGGACTAGCGGGAGGAAGCTACAATGAGCAGTTCTTC. It codes for CASSLAPGLAGGSYNEQFF.

The chain couples TRBV5-1 to TRBJ2-7; TRBD2 matches at 15 bases. The germline V gene has CDR1 SGHRS and CDR2 YFSETQ. The CDR3 length is 15 residues. The V gene end was trimmed by 5 bases and the J gene end by 5 bases; junction bases not matched to a gene: 5. The CDR3 DNA follows: TGCGCCAGCAGAGAGGGACTAGCGGGAGGCAACGAGCAGTACTTC. Translation gives CASREGLAGGNEQYF.

This rearrangement joins TRBV5-1 to TRBJ1-5, with a weak D call TRBD1 (5 bases). This CDR3 has 14 amino acids. Per germline, CDR1 SGHRS and CDR2 YFSETQ. Trimming removed 4 bases from V and 6 bases from J, with 14 bases in between. This CDR3 is CASSPQGGAQPQHF. In nucleotides, the CDR3 is TGCGCCAGCAGCCCCCAGGGCGGGGCTCAGCCCCAGCATTTT.

This sequence joins TRBV19 and TRBJ1-3; tentatively, D is TRBD1 (6 bases). Germline CDR1 reads LNHDA; CDR2 reads SQIVND (reference sequence). The CDR3 spans 15 residues. Trimming removed 7 bases from V and 0 bases from J, with 13 bases in between. CDR3: CASTPMTGSGNTIYF. In DNA, the CDR3 is TGTGCCAGTACCCCAATGACAGGCTCTGGAAACACCATATATTTT.

CDR3 DNA sequence: TGTGCCAGCAGAAGGACAGGGGAGCAGTTCTTC. Its translation is CASRRTGEQFF. The V gene is TRBV6-5, the J gene TRBJ2-1; 8 positions match TRBD1. CDR3 length: 11 residues. CDR1 is MNHEY, CDR2 SVGAGI, per germline. Trimming at V came to 6 bases and at J to 10 bases, leaving 2 bases not matched to a gene.

The rearrangement links TRBV10-3 to TRBJ1-5; no clear D gene. V lost 0 bases and J lost 4, with 10 bases in between. CDR1 and CDR2 from the germline V gene are ENHRY and SYGVKD. This CDR3 contains 15 residues. CDR3 coding DNA: TGTGCCATCAGTGAGTCTGTGACTTTAAATCAGCCCCAGCATTTT. This encodes CAISESVTLNQPQHF.

The chain recombines TRBV7-2 with TRBJ2-5; tentative D call: TRBD2 (5 bases). The CDR3 consists of 13 residues. Deletions cut 2 bases from V and 5 bases from J, with 9 bases between. From germline, CDR1 is SGHTA and CDR2 FQGNSA. For the CDR3, the DNA is TGTGCCAGCAGCTTACTAGCTTGGGAGACCCAGTACTTC. Encoded protein: CASSLLAWETQYF.

V gene TRBV5-1 combines with J gene TRBJ2-1; 9 bases fit TRBD2. The CDR3 is made up of 14 amino acids. The germline V gene has CDR1 SGHRS and CDR2 YFSETQ. The V and J ends lost 2 bases and 8 bases, in that order; junction bases with no gene match: 5. CDR3 nucleotides: TGCGCCAGCAGCTTTAGCGGGAGTTATGATGAGCAGTTCTTC. This encodes CASSFSGSYDEQFF.

This sequence joins TRBV6-5 and TRBJ2-3; TRBD2 might be the D (6 bases). V dropped 7 bases and J dropped 2 bases, with 13 bases sitting between them. Germline-derived CDR1 and CDR2 are MNHEY and SVGAGI. The length of the CDR3 is 14 residues. The CDR3 is CASIMRGSTDTQYF. The CDR3 nucleotides are TGTGCCAGCATTATGCGGGGATCCACAGATACGCAGTATTTT.

The chain links TRBV4-2 to TRBJ2-1, with 7 bases that match TRBD2. CDR3 length equals 13 residues. Germline V lookup: CDR1 LGHNA, CDR2 YNFKEQ. Trimming took 8 bases from V and 7 from J; bases not matched to a gene: 8. Written as DNA, the CDR3 is TGTGCCAGCCTCGGGGAGGGGCCGAATGAGCAGTTCTTC. It translates to CASLGEGPNEQFF.

The chain couples TRBV2 to TRBJ1-2, with D perhaps matching TRBD1 (6 bases). Germline lookup yields CDR1 SNHLY and CDR2 FYNNEI. Trimming removed 3 bases from V and 7 bases from J, with 12 bases in between. This CDR3 is built from 13 residues. CDR3 protein: CASSDTWTVGYTF. CDR3 DNA sequence: TGTGCCAGCAGTGACACCTGGACAGTTGGCTACACCTTC.